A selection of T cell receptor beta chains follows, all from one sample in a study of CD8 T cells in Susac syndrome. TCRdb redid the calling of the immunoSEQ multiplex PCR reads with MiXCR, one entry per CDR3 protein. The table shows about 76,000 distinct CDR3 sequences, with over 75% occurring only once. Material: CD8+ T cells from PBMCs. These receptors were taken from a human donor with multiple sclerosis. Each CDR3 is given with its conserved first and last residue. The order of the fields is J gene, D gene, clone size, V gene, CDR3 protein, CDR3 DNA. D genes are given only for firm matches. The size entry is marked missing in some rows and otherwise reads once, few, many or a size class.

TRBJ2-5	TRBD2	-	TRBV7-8	CASSQPGLAGVERETQYF	TGTGCCAGCAGCCAACCGGGACTAGCGGGAGTGGAACGAGAGACCCAGTACTTC
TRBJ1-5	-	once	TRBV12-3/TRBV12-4	CASSTTGSNQPQHF	TGTGCCAGCAGCACAACAGGGTCCAATCAGCCCCAGCATTTT
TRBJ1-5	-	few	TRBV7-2	CASSLRQGNQPQHF	TGTGCCAGCAGCTTGCGACAGGGCAATCAGCCCCAGCATTTT
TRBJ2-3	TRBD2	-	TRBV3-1	CASSQDRTSGHTQYF	TGTGCCAGCAGCCAAGATCGAACTAGCGGACATACGCAGTATTTT
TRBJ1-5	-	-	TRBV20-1	CSARDGILSNQPQHF	TGCAGTGCTAGAGATGGTATACTGAGCAATCAGCCCCAGCATTTT
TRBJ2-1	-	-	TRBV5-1	CASSLVGGAGNEQFF	TGCGCCAGCAGCTTGGTGGGGGGGGCCGGGAATGAGCAGTTCTTC
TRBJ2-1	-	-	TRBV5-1	CASSLGWGTFEQFF	TGCGCCAGCAGCTTGGGGTGGGGGACTTTTGAGCAGTTCTTC
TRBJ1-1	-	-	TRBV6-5	CASSQGWTEAFF	TGTGCCAGCAGTCAGGGGTGGACTGAAGCTTTCTTT
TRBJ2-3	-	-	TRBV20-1	CSAAQGPTQDTQYF	TGCAGTGCTGCGCAGGGCCCCACACAAGATACGCAGTATTTT
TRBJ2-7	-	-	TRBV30	CAWREPGEQYF	TGTGCCTGGAGGGAACCAGGAGAGCAGTACTTC
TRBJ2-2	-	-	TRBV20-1	CSARGGPGTGELFF	TGCAGTGCTAGGGGGGGACCTGGCACCGGGGAGCTGTTTTTT
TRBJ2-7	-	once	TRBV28	CASSEPSYEQYF	TGTGCCAGCAGTGAACCCTCCTACGAGCAGTACTTC
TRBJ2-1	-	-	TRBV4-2	CASSQDKGRRGEQFF	TGTGCCAGCAGCCAAGATAAAGGTCGAAGGGGGGAGCAGTTCTTC
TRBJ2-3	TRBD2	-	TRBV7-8	CASSSGGPRDTQYF	TGTGCCAGCAGCTCGGGAGGGCCAAGGGATACGCAGTATTTT
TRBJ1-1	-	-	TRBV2	CASSYGTPGTEASF	TGTGCCAGCAGCTACGGGACGCCCGGCACTGAAGCTTCCTTT
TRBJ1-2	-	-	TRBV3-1	CASSQDNGFDGQGYTF	TGTGCCAGCAGCCAAGATAATGGGTTTGACGGACAAGGCTACACCTTC
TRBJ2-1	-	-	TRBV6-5	CASSYSRLTGLSDEQFF	TGTGCCAGCAGTTACTCTAGACTTACCGGCCTTTCGGATGAGCAGTTCTTC
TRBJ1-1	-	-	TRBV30	CAWVRQNTEAFF	TGTGCCTGGGTCCGACAGAACACTGAAGCTTTCTTT
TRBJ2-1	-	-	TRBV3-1	CASSPRGSSYNEQFF	TGTGCCAGCAGCCCGAGGGGAAGCTCCTACAATGAGCAGTTCTTC
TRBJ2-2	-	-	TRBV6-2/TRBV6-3	CASSYRARVLTGELFF	TGTGCCAGCAGTTACAGGGCCCGAGTCCTCACCGGGGAGCTGTTTTTT
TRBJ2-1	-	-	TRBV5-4	CASSPGASEGNEQFF	TGTGCCAGCAGCCCTGGCGCTAGTGAGGGGAATGAGCAGTTCTTC
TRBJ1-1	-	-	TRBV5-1	CASSLDPLSDTEAFF	TGCGCCAGCAGCTTGGATCCTCTCTCGGACACTGAAGCTTTCTTT
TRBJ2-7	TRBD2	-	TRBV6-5	CASSAGGGGTYEQYF	TGTGCCAGCAGTGCCGGGGGGGGAGGCACCTACGAGCAGTACTTC
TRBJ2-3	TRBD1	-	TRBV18	CASSPTGARSTDTQYF	TGTGCCAGCTCACCCACAGGGGCCCGCAGCACAGATACGCAGTATTTT
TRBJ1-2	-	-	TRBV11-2	CASSSGQFAGYTF	TGTGCCAGCAGCTCCGGACAGTTCGCCGGCTACACCTTC
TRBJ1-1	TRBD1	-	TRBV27	CASSQGGQGGTEAFF	TGTGCCAGCAGTCAAGGGGGACAGGGTGGGACTGAAGCTTTCTTT
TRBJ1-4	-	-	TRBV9	CASSLGSLGEKLFF	TGTGCCAGCAGCCTGGGGTCTCTTGGGGAAAAACTGTTTTTT
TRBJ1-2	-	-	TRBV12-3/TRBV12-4	CASSTTANYGYTF	TGTGCCAGCAGTACGACAGCTAACTATGGCTACACCTTC
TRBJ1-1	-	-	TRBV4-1	CASSYNGELNTEAFF	TGCGCCAGCAGCTACAACGGGGAATTGAACACTGAAGCTTTCTTT
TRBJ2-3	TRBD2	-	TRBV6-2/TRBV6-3	CASSETSGGGIDTQYF	TGTGCCAGCAGTGAGACTAGCGGGGGGGGAATAGATACGCAGTATTTT
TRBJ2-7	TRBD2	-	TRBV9	CASSPSGDTYEQYF	TGTGCCAGCAGCCCCAGCGGGGATACCTACGAGCAGTACTTC
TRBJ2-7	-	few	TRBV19	CASSSGSYEQYF	TGTGCCAGTAGTTCCGGGTCCTACGAGCAGTACTTC
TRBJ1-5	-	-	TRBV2	CASSEYRGNQPQHF	TGTGCCAGCAGTGAATACCGTGGAAATCAGCCCCAGCATTTT
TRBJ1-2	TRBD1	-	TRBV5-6	CASSPLDRVAYGYTF	TGTGCCAGCAGCCCCCTAGACAGGGTGGCATATGGCTACACCTTC
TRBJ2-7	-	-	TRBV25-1	CASSESQGPLREQYF	TGTGCCAGCAGTGAATCCCAGGGGCCACTACGGGAGCAGTACTTC
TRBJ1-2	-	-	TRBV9	CASSDDSYGYTF	TGTGCCAGCAGCGACGACAGCTATGGCTACACCTTC
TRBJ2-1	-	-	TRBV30	CAWSVGGALSLNEQFF	TGTGCCTGGAGTGTAGGCGGGGCCCTGAGCCTCAATGAGCAGTTCTTC
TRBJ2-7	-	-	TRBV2	CASSEAQALEQYF	TGTGCCAGCAGTGAAGCGCAGGCTCTGGAGCAGTACTTC
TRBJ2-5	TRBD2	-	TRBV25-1	CASSEYGISGTRETQYF	TGTGCCAGCAGTGAATATGGGATTAGCGGGACCAGGGAGACCCAGTACTTC
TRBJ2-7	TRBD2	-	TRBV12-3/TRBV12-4	CASRGTSVGEQYF	TGTGCCAGCAGAGGGACTAGCGTGGGGGAGCAGTACTTC
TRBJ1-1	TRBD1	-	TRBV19	CASSGRTGGPNTEAFF	TGTGCCAGTAGTGGCCGGACAGGGGGCCCGAACACTGAAGCTTTCTTT
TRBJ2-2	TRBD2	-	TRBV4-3	CASSERLAPNTGELFF	TGCGCCAGCAGCGAACGACTAGCGCCGAACACCGGGGAGCTGTTTTTT
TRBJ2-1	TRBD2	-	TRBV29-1	CSVVGGARGNEQFF	TGCAGCGTTGTCGGGGGGGCCCGCGGCAATGAGCAGTTCTTC
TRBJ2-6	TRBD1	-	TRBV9	CASSASGGSGANVLTF	TGTGCCAGCAGCGCCTCAGGGGGCTCAGGGGCCAACGTCCTGACTTTC
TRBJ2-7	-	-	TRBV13	CASSPFGGGFNEQYF	TGTGCCAGCAGTCCCTTTGGAGGGGGCTTTAACGAGCAGTACTTC
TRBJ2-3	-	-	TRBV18	CASSPWTGGTDTQYF	TGTGCCAGCTCACCATGGACGGGAGGCACAGATACGCAGTATTTT
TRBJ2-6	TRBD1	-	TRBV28	CASSLYNRGSGANVLTF	TGTGCCAGCAGTTTATACAACAGGGGGTCTGGGGCCAACGTCCTGACTTTC
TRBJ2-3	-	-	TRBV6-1	CASSERQGLTDTQYF	TGTGCCAGCAGTGAAAGACAGGGACTGACAGATACGCAGTATTTT
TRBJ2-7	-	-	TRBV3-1	CASSQGLAAYEQYF	TGTGCCAGCAGCCAAGGGCTAGCAGCCTACGAGCAGTACTTC
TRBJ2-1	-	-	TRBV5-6	CASSWGGAYNEQFF	TGTGCCAGCAGCTGGGGGGGCGCCTACAATGAGCAGTTCTTC
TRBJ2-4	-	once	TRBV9	CASSAWGSLEQGDIQYF	TGTGCCAGCAGCGCGTGGGGAAGCCTTGAGCAAGGTGACATTCAGTACTTC
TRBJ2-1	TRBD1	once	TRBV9	CASSPGTGEHNEQFF	TGTGCCAGCAGCCCCGGGACAGGAGAGCACAATGAGCAGTTCTTC
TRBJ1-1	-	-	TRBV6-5	CASSYSLGTEAFF	TGTGCCAGCAGTTACTCGTTGGGTACTGAAGCTTTCTTT
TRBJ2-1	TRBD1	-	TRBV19	CASSIGTGGHNEQFF	TGTGCCAGTAGTATAGGGACAGGGGGCCACAATGAGCAGTTCTTC
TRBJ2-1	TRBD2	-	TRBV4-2	CASSQDGGLAFEQFF	TGTGCCAGCAGCCAAGATGGGGGACTAGCCTTTGAGCAGTTCTTC